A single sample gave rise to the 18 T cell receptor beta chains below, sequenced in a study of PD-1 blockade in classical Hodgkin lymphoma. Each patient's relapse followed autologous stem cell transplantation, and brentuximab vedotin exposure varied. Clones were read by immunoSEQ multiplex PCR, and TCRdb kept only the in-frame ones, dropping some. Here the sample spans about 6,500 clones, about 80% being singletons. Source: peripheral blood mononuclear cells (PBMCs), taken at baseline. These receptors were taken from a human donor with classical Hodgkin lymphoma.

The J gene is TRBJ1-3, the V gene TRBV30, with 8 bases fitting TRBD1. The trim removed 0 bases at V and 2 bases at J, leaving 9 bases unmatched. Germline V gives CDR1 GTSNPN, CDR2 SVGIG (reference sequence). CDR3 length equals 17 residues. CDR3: CAWSVWGGQGAGNTIYF. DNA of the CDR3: TGTGCCTGGAGTGTATGGGGTGGACAGGGAGCTGGAAACACCATATATTTT. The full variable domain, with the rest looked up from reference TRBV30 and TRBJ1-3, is SQTIHQWPATLVQPVGSPLSLECTVEGTSNPNLYWYRQAAGRGLQLLFYSVGIGQISSEVPQNLSASRPQDRQFILSSKKLLLSDSGFYLCAWSVWGGQGAGNTIYFGEGSWLTVV.

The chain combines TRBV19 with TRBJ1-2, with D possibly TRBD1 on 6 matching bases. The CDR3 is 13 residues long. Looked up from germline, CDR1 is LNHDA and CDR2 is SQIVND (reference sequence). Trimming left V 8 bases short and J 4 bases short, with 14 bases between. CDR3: CASSMGGSYGYTF. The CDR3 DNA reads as TGTGCCAGTTCCATGGGGGGCAGCTATGGCTACACCTTC.

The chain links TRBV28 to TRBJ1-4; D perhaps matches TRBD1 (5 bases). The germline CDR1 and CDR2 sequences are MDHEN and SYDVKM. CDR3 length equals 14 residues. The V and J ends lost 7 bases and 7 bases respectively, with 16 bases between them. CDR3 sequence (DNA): TGTGCCAGCAAAGACAGACCCAGAGTTGAAAAACTGTTTTTT. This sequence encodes CASKDRPRVEKLFF. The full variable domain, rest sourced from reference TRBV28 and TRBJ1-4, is DVKVTQSSRYLVKRTGEKVFLECVQDMDHENMFWYRQDPGLGLRLIYFSYDVKMKEKGDIPEGYSVSREKKERFSLILESASTNQTSMYLCASKDRPRVEKLFFGSGTQLSVL.

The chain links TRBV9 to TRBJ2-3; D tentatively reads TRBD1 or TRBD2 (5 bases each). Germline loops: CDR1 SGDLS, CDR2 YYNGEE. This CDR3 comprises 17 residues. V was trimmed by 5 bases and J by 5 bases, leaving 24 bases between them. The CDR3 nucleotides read TGTGCCAGCAGTATATCAGGGATCAGGGACGGATTAGATACGCAGTATTTT. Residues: CASSISGIRDGLDTQYF.

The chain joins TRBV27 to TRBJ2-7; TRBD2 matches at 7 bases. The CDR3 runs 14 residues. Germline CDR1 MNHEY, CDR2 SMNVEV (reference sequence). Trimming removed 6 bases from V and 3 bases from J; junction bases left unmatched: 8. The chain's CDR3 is CASRREGKSYEQYF. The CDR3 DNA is TGTGCCAGCAGAAGGGAGGGAAAGAGCTACGAGCAGTACTTC.

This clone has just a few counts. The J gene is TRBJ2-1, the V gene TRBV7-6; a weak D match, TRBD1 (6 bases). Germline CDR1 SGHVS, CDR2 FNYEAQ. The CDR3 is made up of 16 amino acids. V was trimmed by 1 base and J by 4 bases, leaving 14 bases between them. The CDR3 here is CASSLEGGWGYNEQFF. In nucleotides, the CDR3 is TGTGCCAGCAGCTTAGAAGGGGGATGGGGATACAATGAGCAGTTCTTC.

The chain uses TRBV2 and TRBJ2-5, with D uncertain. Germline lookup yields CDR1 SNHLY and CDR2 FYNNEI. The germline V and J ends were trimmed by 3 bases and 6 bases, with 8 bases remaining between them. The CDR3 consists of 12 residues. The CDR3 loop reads CASSDGLQTQYF. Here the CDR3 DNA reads TGTGCCAGCAGTGATGGGTTGCAGACCCAGTACTTC.

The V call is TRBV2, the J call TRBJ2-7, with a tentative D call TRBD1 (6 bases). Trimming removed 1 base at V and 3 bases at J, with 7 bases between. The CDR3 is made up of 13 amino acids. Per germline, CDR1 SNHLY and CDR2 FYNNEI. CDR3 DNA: TGTGCCAGCAGTGAAGACAGGGTCTACGAGCAGTACTTC. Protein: CASSEDRVYEQYF.

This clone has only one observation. CDR3: CSVVLPGQGPYEQYF. The CDR3, as DNA: TGCAGCGTTGTCCTCCCGGGACAGGGCCCCTACGAGCAGTACTTC. The rearrangement joins TRBV29-1 to TRBJ2-7; 9 positions match TRBD1. The CDR3 has 15 amino acids. Germline trimming cut 4 bases from V and 2 bases from J; bases unmatched to any gene: 9. Germline V gives CDR1 SQVTM, CDR2 ANQGSEA.

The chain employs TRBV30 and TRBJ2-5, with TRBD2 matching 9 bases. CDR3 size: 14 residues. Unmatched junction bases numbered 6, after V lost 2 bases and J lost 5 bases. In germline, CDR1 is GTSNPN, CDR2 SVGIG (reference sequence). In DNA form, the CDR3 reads TGTGCCTGGAGTACGGGACTAGCAGTTGAGACCCAGTACTTC. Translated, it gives CAWSTGLAVETQYF.

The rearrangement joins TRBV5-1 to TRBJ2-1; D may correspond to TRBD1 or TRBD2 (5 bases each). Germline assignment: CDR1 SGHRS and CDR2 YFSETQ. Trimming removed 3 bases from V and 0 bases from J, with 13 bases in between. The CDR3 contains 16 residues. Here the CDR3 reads CASSSQRGSSYNEQFF. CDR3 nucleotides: TGCGCCAGCAGCTCGCAGAGGGGTAGCTCCTACAATGAGCAGTTCTTC.

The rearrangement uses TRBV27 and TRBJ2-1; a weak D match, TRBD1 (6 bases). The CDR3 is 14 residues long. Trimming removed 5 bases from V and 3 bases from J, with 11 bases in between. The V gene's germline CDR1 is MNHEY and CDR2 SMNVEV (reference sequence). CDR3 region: CASSPGQIYNEQFF. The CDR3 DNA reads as TGTGCCAGCAGTCCAGGACAGATCTACAATGAGCAGTTCTTC.

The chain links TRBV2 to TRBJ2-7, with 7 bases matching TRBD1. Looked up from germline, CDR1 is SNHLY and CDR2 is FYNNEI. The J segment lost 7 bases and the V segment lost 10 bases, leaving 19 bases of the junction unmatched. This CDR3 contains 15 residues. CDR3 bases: TGTGCCACAACGGGCGTGGCAGGGGGTTTTGCAGAGCAGTACTTC. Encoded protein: CATTGVAGGFAEQYF.

DNA of the CDR3: TGTGCCAGCAGGCCCGGGACAGGGTGGGTAGATACGCAGTATTTT. Its translation is CASRPGTGWVDTQYF. V gene TRBV7-2 combines with J gene TRBJ2-3; 9 nucleotides align to TRBD1. The CDR3 is 15 residues long. With 6 bases clipped from V and 5 bases from J, the junction kept 9 bases outside the gene matches. Germline CDR1 is SGHTA and CDR2 is FQGNSA. Based on the CDR3 plus reference TRBV7-2 and TRBJ2-3, the full variable domain is GAGVSQSPSNKVTEKGKDVELRCDPISGHTALYWYRQSLGQGLEFLIYFQGNSAPDKSGLPSDRFSAERTGGSVSTLTIQRTQQEDSAVYLCASRPGTGWVDTQYFGPGTRLTVL.

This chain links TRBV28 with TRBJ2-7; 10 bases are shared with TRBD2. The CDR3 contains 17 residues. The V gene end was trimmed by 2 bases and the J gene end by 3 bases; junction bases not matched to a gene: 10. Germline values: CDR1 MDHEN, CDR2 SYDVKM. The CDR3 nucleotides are TGTGCCAGCAGTTTACCCCCGAGGAGCGGGAGGGACTACGAGCAGTACTTC. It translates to CASSLPPRSGRDYEQYF.

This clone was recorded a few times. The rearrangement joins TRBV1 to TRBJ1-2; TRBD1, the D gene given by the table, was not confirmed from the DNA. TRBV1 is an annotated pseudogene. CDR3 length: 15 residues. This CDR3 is CTSSRQGLPIYGYTF. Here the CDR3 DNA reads TGCACCAGCAGCCGACAGGGCCTCCCGATCTATGGCTACACCTTC.

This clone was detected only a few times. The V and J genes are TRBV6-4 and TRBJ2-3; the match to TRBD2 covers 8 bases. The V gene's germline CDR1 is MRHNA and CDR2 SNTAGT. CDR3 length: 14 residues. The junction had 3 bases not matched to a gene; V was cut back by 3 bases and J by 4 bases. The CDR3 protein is CASSESGSPDTQYF. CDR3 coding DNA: TGTGCCAGCAGTGAGAGCGGGAGTCCAGATACGCAGTATTTT.

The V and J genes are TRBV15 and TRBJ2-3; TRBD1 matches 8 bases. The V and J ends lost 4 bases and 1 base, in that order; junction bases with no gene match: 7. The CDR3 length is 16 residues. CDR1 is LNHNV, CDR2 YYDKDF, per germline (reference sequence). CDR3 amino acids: CATSTSRGRGTDTQYF. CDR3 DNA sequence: TGTGCCACCAGCACGAGCAGGGGGCGCGGCACAGATACGCAGTATTTT.